This T cell receptor beta chain was sequenced for a study of T cell responses to AZD1222 COVID-19 vaccine. Findings of the study overall: Vaccine-associated CD4 TCRs spanned spike, dominant at 160-218 and 743-854. Seropositive status at baseline applied to only five or six AZD1222 recipients.

Turning to this clone: As yet, its antigen is unknown.

The V and J ends lost 6 bases and 5 bases respectively, with 10 bases between them. Germline V lookup: CDR1 DFQATT, CDR2 SNEGSKA (reference sequence). The CDR3 is 11 amino acids. TCRdb's table, derived via immunoSEQ multiplex PCR, lists solely in-frame clones and lacks some. The sample has about 150,000 clones; about 85% are singletons. This chain connects TRBV20-1 to TRBJ1-1; no reliable D call. The material sequenced was peripheral blood, taken on day 0 of AZD1222 vaccination. This TCR was recovered from an adult in good health. In DNA, the CDR3 is TGCAGTGCCCTCTTCTTGACTGAAGCTTTCTTT. Its protein product is CSALFLTEAFF.